This T cell receptor (beta chain) appears in the sequencing data of a study of CD8+ T cells in alopecia areata (dated by TCRdb to 2016 to 2019). Notes on the research overall: Skin from C3H/HeJ donors with spontaneous alopecia (roughly 6-13 months old) was grafted onto female C3H/HeJ recipients aged about 6-10 weeks. To study T cell clonal expansion in alopecia areata, the researchers applied high-throughput TCRbeta sequencing to both the C3H/HeJ mouse model and human patients. Scalp tissue and sorted CD4+ and CD8+ peripheral blood T cells from patchy and totalis/universalis alopecia areata patients and from healthy controls were covered by human TCRbeta sequencing. Scalp clonality was compared among normal scalp (n=4), patchy alopecia areata scalp (n=8), and alopecia totalis/universalis scalp (n=8). The RNA source kit depended on sample type: the PAXgene miRNA kit for fixed scalp, the miRNeasy kit for PBMCs, and the RNeasy kit for mouse skin. immunoSEQ multiplex PCR using 35 Vbeta forward primers and 13 Jbeta reverse primers was used to amplify TCRbeta CDR3 regions.

This clone has only a few counts. Its antigen remains undetermined. Gene names, together with germline sequences, are murine for this receptor. Read coverage stops 4 residues before the CDR3 terminus; the germline J gene supplies the remainder. Library method: the immunoSEQ multiplex PCR assay. RNA was extracted from all samples and reverse transcribed into cDNA, which served as template for TCR sequencing. SuperScript III was used for first-strand cDNA synthesis, primed with a 2:1 mix of oligo-dT and random hexamers. A synthetic immune receptor repertoire was used to gauge amplification bias, and whatever bias remained was removed computationally. Libraries were sequenced on Illumina HiSeq using 60 bp reads that covered the CDR3 and were read from J toward V. On the authors' methods: After raw reads were preprocessed to remove errors, the CDR3 was defined following IMGT conventions as running from the conserved cysteine to phenylalanine. Clonality was computed by normalizing Shannon entropy by log2 of the number of productive unique TCRs and subtracting the result from 1. CD4 or CD8 identity of scalp clones was inferred by cross-referencing scalp TCRbeta sequences with sorted blood CD4 and CD8 repertoires. TCRdb obtained this table from immuneACCESS and retained in-frame rearrangements with V and J assigned. These tables miss some clones; where compared with another copy, unresolved V genes account for less than half of the shortfall, and the remainder is unexplained. D and trimming were read from the DNA, whereas the V and J calls and clone size are those reported in that table. The sample counts around 300,000 clones, each observed more than once. The top ten clones comprise 1.2% of the sample.

Cells from mouse cutaneous lymph nodes were pooled, stained for CD4, CD8alpha, NKG2D, NKG2ACE and other markers, and then sorted on a BD Influx. The germline V gene (reference sequence) supplies CDR1 NNHNN and CDR2 SYGAGS. The CDR3 runs 15 residues from the cysteine to the phenylalanine. Part of the CDR3 DNA is given, 33 bases translated from base 1. A distance of 7 bases separates the germline ends of V and J, which lose 1 base and 0 bases respectively. Study-wide conclusions, independent of this receptor: Lesional scalp, especially in alopecia totalis/universalis, showed higher clonality and more expanded CD8+ clones than normal scalp, suggesting antigenic drive. Compared with mice, TCR sequences shared between patients were less clear, possibly partly because of HLA diversity across the patient population. Unlike mouse skin, where gammadelta T cells dominate, normal human skin contains resident alphabeta T cells that get sequenced too, which complicates analysis of the scalp TCR repertoire.

Recombination linked TRBV13-2 to TRBJ2-2; the D gene lacks a confident call. The sequence was obtained from a C3H/HeJ mouse with alopecia areata. The MHC haplotype for this mouse line is H2-k. Sequences were obtained from CD4+ T cells sorted from a lymph node. The CDR3 here reads CASGDSGSNTGQLYF. The sequenced CDR3 bases are TGTGCCAGCGGTGATAGTGGTTCAAACACCGGG.